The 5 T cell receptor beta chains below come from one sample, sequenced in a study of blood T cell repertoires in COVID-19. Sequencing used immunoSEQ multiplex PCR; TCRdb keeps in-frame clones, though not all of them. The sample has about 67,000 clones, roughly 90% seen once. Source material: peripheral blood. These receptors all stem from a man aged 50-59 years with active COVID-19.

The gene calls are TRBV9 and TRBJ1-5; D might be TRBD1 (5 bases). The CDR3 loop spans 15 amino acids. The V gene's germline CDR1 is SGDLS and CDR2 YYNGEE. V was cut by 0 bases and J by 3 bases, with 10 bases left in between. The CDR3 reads CASSVEGQPNQPQHF. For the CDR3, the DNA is TGTGCCAGCAGCGTAGAGGGGCAGCCCAATCAGCCCCAGCATTTT.

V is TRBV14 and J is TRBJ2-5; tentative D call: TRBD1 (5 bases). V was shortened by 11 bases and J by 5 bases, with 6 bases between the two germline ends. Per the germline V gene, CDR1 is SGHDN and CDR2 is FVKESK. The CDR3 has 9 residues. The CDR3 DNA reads TGTGCCTCAGGGGAGACCCAGTACTTC. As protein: CASGETQYF.

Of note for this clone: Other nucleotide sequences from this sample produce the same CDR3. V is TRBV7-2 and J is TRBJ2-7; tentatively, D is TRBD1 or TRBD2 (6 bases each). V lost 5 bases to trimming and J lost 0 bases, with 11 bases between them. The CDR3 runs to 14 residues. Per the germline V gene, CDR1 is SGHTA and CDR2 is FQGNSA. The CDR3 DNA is TGTGCCAGCAGCCTAGGGGGAGGCTCCTACGAGCAGTACTTC. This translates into CASSLGGGSYEQYF.

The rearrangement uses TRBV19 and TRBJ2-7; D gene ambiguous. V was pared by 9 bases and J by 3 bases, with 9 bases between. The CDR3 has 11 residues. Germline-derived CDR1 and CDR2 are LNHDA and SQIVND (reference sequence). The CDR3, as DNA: TGTGCCAGCGGGTTGGGCTACGAGCAGTACTTC. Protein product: CASGLGYEQYF.

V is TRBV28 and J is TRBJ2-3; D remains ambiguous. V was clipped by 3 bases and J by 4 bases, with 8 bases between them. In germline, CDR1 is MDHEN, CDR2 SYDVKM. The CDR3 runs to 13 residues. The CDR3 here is CASSFPGPDTQYF. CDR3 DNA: TGTGCCAGCAGTTTCCCAGGCCCAGATACGCAGTATTTT. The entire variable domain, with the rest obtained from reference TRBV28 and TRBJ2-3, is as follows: DVKVTQSSRYLVKRTGEKVFLECVQDMDHENMFWYRQDPGLGLRLIYFSYDVKMKEKGDIPEGYSVSREKKERFSLILESASTNQTSMYLCASSFPGPDTQYFGPGTRLTVL.